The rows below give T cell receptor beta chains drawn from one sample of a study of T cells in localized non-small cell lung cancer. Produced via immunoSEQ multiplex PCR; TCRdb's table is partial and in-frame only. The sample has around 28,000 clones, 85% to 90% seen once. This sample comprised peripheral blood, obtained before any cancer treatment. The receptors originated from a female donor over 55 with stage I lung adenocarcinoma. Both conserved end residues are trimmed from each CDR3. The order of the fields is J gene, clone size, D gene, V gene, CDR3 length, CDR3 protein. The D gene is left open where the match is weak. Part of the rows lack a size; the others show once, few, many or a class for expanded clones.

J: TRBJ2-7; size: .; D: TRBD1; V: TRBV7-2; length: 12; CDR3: ASSPGTGAYEQY
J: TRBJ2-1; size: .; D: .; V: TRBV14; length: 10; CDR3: ASSRAGNEQF
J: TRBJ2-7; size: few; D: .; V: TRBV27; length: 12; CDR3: ASSLSGSRYEQY
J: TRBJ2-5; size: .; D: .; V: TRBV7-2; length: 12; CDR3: ASSVTGPRETQY
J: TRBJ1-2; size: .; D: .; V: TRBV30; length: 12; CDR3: AWREGQRPYGYT
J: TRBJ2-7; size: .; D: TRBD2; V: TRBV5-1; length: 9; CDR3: ASSTGGLQY
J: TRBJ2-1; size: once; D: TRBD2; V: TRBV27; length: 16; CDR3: ASSSSGGSSGLPNEQF
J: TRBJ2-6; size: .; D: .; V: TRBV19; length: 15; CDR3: ASSIDLRGAGANVLT
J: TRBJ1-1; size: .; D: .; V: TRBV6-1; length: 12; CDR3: ASSSRDAYTEAF
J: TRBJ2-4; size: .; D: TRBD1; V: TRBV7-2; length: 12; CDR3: ASSSFRQGNIQY
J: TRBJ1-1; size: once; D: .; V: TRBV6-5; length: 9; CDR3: ASSLDTEAF
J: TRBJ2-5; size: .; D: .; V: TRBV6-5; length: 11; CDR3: ASSQGLGETQY
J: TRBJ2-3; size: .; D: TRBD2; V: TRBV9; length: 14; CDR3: ASSASQREDSDTQY
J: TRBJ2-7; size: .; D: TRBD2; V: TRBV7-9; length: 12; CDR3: ASSLDFSGNEQY
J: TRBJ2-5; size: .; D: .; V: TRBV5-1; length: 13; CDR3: ASSLAGTEQETQY
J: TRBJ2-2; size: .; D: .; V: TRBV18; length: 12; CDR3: ASSPRGRTGELF
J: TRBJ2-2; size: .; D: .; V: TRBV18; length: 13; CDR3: ASSPIQTNTGELF
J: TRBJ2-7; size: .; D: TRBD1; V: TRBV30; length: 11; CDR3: AWSTTGDGEQY
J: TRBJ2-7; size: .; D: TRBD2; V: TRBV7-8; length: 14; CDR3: ASSFLGGNTVYEQY
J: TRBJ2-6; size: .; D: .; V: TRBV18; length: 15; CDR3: ASSCVHLQSRANVLT
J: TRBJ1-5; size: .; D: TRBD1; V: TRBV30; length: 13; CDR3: AWSEGQDLVQPQH
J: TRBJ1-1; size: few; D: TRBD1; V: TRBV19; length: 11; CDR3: ASTHRGGTEAF
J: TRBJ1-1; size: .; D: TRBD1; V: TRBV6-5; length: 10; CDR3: ASSFYRGRAF
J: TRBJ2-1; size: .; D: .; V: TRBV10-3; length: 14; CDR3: AISDGTGRGYNEQF
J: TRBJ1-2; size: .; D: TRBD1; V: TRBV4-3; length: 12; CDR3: ASSRTTGAYGYT
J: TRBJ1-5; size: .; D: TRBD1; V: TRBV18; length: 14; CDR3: ASSPGTGVGNQPQH
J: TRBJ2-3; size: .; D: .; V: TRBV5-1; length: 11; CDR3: ASSSTSTDTQY
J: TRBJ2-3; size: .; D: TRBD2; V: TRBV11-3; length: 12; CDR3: ASSLGLAGDTQY
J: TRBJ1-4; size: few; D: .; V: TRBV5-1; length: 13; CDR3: ASSPDGFSGEKLF
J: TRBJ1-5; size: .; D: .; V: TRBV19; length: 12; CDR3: ATLGAGNNQPQH
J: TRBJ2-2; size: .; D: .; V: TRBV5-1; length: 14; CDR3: ASSVLQGLNTGELF
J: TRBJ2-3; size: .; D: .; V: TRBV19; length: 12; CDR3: ASSIWGRTDTQY
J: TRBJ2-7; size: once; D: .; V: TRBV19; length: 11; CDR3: ASSITWDGEQY
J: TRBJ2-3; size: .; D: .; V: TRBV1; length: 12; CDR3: TSGGPRGTDTQY
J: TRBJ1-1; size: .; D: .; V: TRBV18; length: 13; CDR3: ASSPRTGSDTEAF
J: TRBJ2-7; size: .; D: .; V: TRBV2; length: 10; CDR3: ASSDGTYEQY
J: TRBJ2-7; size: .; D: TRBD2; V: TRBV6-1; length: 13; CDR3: ASRGLAGGAYEQY
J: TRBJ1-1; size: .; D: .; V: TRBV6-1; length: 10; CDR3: ASRPRNTEAF
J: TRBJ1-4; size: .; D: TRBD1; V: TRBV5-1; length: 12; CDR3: ASSEQGAVEKLF
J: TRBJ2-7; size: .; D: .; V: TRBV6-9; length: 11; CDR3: ASSPGRDYEQY
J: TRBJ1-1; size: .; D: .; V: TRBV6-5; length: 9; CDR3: ASRDNTEAF
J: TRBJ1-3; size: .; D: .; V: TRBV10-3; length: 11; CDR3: AISRGTGNTIY
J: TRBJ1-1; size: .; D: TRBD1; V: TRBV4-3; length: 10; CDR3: ASSPGQGRAF
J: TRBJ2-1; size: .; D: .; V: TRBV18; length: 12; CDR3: ASSPGPIRDEQF
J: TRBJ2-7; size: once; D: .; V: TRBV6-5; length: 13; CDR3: ASSYSPGSTYEQY
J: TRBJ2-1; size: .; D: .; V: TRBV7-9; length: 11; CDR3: ASSLTQEHEQF
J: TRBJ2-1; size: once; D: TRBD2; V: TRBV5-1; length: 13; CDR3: ASSLLGTSTDEQF
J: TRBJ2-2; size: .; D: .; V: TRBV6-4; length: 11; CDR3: ASSQQNTGELF
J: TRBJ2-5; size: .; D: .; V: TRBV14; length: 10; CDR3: ASSPYQETQY
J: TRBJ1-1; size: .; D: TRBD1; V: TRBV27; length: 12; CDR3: ASSYYGTGVKAF
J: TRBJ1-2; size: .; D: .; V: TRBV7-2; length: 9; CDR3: ASSLGFGYT
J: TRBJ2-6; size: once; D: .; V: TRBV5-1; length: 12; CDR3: ASRDSSGANVLT
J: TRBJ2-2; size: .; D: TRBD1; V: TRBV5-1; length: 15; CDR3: ASSDQPGTGATGELF
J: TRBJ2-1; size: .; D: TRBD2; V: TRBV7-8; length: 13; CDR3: ASSGALAGVTEQF
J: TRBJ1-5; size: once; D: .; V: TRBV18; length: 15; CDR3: ASSPGGGPYSNQPQH